This T cell receptor beta chain comes out of a study of blood T cell repertoires in COVID-19 (dated by TCRdb to 2019 to 2021). For the wider study: Samples covering the acute and convalescent phases of COVID-19 were provided by collaborators in the United States, Italy and Spain. Samples were obtained from the ongoing ImmuneRACE study (first 160 participants) and from about 1,300 subjects provided by 6 global collaborators. Subjects who had been exposed to COVID-19, were actively infected with it, or had recovered from it provided the deeply sampled blood TCRbeta repertoires that made up the dataset. Nearly every sample came with metadata listing a de-identified subject ID, COVID-19 status, age in years and sex. The repertoires were made available in a free public database intended to serve as a resource for research on the immune response to SARS-CoV-2. Where HLA class I and class II types were available, the types were taken from metadata supplied by the sample provider, not from assay-based typing. The material from the prospective study consisted of cDNA or gDNA derived from T cells, B-cell-depleted T cells, or PBMCs.

The research as a whole found: The amount of clinical and demographic metadata varied by source and participant and was provided uncurated.

The collaborating institutions used their own protocols to collect whole blood in K2EDTA tubes. Collaborator samples were shipped for TCRbeta analysis as frozen whole blood, isolated PBMCs, or DNA extracted from either sample type. The immunoSEQ Assay, a bias-controlled multiplex PCR, was used to amplify TCRbeta CDR3 regions from genomic DNA. Per the original workflow: Within the assay, amplification of reference gene primers was used to estimate how many nucleated cells each sample contained. Sequence reads were collapsed and filtered to measure the absolute abundance of every unique TCRbeta CDR3 rearrangement. For each sample, productive Simpson clonality was calculated as the square root of Simpson's diversity index across productive rearrangements. TCRdb retrieved this table from immuneACCESS and kept in-frame rearrangements only. Not all clones are present; in checked studies, unresolved V genes account for under half, and no reason is known for the remainder. The V and J calls and the clone size are those of that table, but D and trimming were determined from the DNA. Counted in this sample were about 320,000 clones; 80% to 90% of them appeared once. The ten largest clones add up to approximately 1.1% of the sample.

The CDR3, from cysteine to phenylalanine, totals 12 residues. Left in the record is the CDR3 DNA by itself, 36 bases read in frame from the first base. For this chain, trimming is 4 bases at the V end and 10 bases at the J end, and the number of junction bases without a gene match is 3. Via the germline V gene (reference sequence), CDR1 is LNHDA and CDR2 SQIVND. Concerning this clone: Its antigen is still unknown. Nothing much larger sits one base from this clone, and base qualities are not available.

The rearranged chain carries TRBV19 and TRBJ1-5, with 8 bases aligning to TRBD1. The receptor's source is a woman between 50 and 59 years old with acute or convalescent COVID-19. Sequencing used peripheral blood. The CDR3 reads as follows: CASSRTGNPQHF. The DNA sequence is TGTGCCAGTAGTAGGACAGGGAACCCCCAGCATTTT. Joined to the reference TRBV19 and TRBJ1-5 proteins, this CDR3 gives the full variable domain: DGGITQSPKYLFRKEGQNVTLSCEQNLNHDAMYWYRQDPGQGLRLIYYSQIVNDFQKGDIAEGYSVSREKKESFPLTVTSAQKNPTAFYLCASSRTGNPQHFGDGTRLSIL.